This TCR beta chain emerged from a study of blood T cells in healthy people across ages. Study-wide points: Strong correlation existed between TCR beta diversity and naive T cell percentage.

With a J-beta primer mix and a sample-barcoded 5' primer, a second PCR ran about 7 to 11 cycles. TCRdb re-called the 5' RACE reads through MiXCR, storing one row per CDR3 protein. The sample lists 1.5 million to 2 million distinct CDR3 sequences; approximately 30% were seen once. CDR1 and CDR2 from the germline V gene are SQVTM and ANQGSEA. Trimming stripped 3 bases from V and 2 bases from J, with 9 bases between. The CDR3 is 13 amino acids. In this sample, this clonotype turned up many times. The antigen is undetermined. The clonotype originates from a woman between 25 and 40 years old in good health. The rearrangement uses TRBV29-1 and TRBJ2-3, with D hard to call. The sequencing input was blood. This CDR3 is CSVDTQITDTQYF. The CDR3 DNA follows: TGCAGCGTTGATACACAGATCACAGATACGCAGTATTTT.